Shown below are 22 T cell receptor beta chains from a single sample sequenced in a study of PD-1 blockade in classical Hodgkin lymphoma. Time point reported: newly diagnosed, previously untreated cHL patient sample. The study isolated CD8+ T cells from thawed PBMCs by magnetic negative selection. The method was immunoSEQ multiplex PCR; TCRdb's version includes in-frame clones alone and lacks a portion of them. The sample records some 10,000 clones, 70% to 90% being singletons. The sample consisted of CD8+ T cells from blood. These receptors were collected from a human donor with classical Hodgkin lymphoma.

The chain employs TRBV10-3 and TRBJ1-5; maybe TRBD1 (6 bases). Germline V gene sequence: CDR1 ENHRY, CDR2 SYGVKD. Between the trimmed V and J ends, which lost 3 bases and 1 base, there was a span of 16 bases. The CDR3 contains 17 residues. The CDR3 coding sequence is TGTGCCATCAGTGAAGGGGGGTCCGCGGGAAGCAATCAGCCCCAGCATTTT. It encodes CAISEGGSAGSNQPQHF.

The chain recombines TRBV23-1 with TRBJ1-2, with TRBD1 as a possible D gene (5 bases). TRBV23-1 is an ORF, with its function uncertain. The CDR3 sequence is 12 residues long. V was cut by 1 base and J by 8 bases, with 8 bases left in between. DNA of the CDR3: TGCGCCAGCAGTCAATTGGGGCAGGGCTACACCTTC. It specifies CASSQLGQGYTF.

This chain uses TRBV5-3 with TRBJ1-1; D is possibly TRBD1 (5 bases). TRBV5-3 is given ORF status, its function remaining uncertain. Trimming stripped 10 bases from V and 3 bases from J, with 22 bases between. CDR3 length: 15 residues. In DNA form, the CDR3 reads TGTGCCGGGAAATCGCATGAGCAGGGATACACTGAAGCTTTCTTT. This encodes CAGKSHEQGYTEAFF.

This clone has more than one count but fewer than ten. V usage is TRBV5-8 and J usage is TRBJ1-2; TRBD1 aligns across 7 bases. V shed 4 bases and J 1 base; nucleotides not matched to a gene: 4. The CDR3 consists of 14 residues. Germline CDR1 is SGHTS and CDR2 is YDEGEE. The CDR3 DNA reads as TGTGCCAGCAGCACGGGGACAGATAACTATGGCTACACCTTC. It translates to CASSTGTDNYGYTF.

The chain has TRBV9 and TRBJ2-7; tentatively, D is TRBD2 (8 bases). Deletions cut 2 bases from V and 3 bases from J, with 21 bases between. This CDR3 is built from 17 residues. Germline values: CDR1 SGDLS, CDR2 YYNGEE. The CDR3 DNA sequence: TGTGCCAGCAGCGTCGACCCGGGGGGGACAGAGAGCTACGAGCAGTACTTC. Its protein is CASSVDPGGTESYEQYF. Full variable domain (remainder filled in from reference TRBV9 and TRBJ2-7): DSGVTQTPKHLITATGQRVTLRCSPRSGDLSVYWYQQSLDQGLQFLIQYYNGEERAKGNILERFSAQQFPDLHSELNLSSLELGDSALYFCASSVDPGGTESYEQYFGPGTRLTVT.

The chain recombines TRBV9 with TRBJ2-2; 7 positions match TRBD2. The germline CDR1 and CDR2 sequences are SGDLS and YYNGEE. The CDR3 contains 16 residues. Unmatched junction bases numbered 7, after V lost 0 bases and J lost 5 bases. The CDR3 sequence is CASSVDGGMSTGELFF. CDR3 coding DNA: TGTGCCAGCAGCGTAGACGGGGGGATGTCGACCGGGGAGCTGTTTTTT.

The chain links TRBV14 to TRBJ2-7; 12 bases line up with TRBD2. From germline, CDR1 is SGHDN and CDR2 FVKESK. With 4 bases clipped from V and 2 bases from J, the junction kept 6 bases outside the gene matches. The CDR3 covers 16 residues. CDR3 loop: CASSRTSGGRPYEQYF. The CDR3 DNA reads TGTGCCAGCAGCCGAACTAGCGGGGGGCGACCCTACGAGCAGTACTTC. Complete variable domain (other parts from reference TRBV14 and TRBJ2-7): EAGVTQFPSHSVIEKGQTVTLRCDPISGHDNLYWYRRVMGKEIKFLLHFVKESKQDESGMPNNRFLAERTGGTYSTLKVQPAELEDSGVYFCASSRTSGGRPYEQYFGPGTRLTVT.

The rearrangement uses TRBV27 and TRBJ2-7, with 10 bases fitting TRBD1. This CDR3 is built from 16 residues. Trimming at V came to 1 base and at J to 0 bases, leaving 3 bases not matched to a gene. Germline assignment: CDR1 MNHEY and CDR2 SMNVEV (reference sequence). CDR3: CASSLYGQGGSYEQYF. CDR3 coding DNA: TGTGCCAGCAGTTTATATGGACAGGGGGGCTCCTACGAGCAGTACTTC.

This clone showed up just a few times. The gene calls are TRBV7-6 and TRBJ2-3, with D uncertain. Trimming shortened V by 7 bases and J by 2 bases, and 16 bases separated the two germline ends. The CDR3 extends over 15 amino acids. Germline loops: CDR1 SGHVS, CDR2 FNYEAQ. In DNA, the CDR3 is TGTGCCAGCACCTTGGGGAACGGCAACACAGATACGCAGTATTTT. Protein: CASTLGNGNTDTQYF.

This clone appeared once. The chain combines TRBV28 with TRBJ1-2; D may be TRBD1 (6 bases). Germline V gene lookup returns CDR1 MDHEN and CDR2 SYDVKM. CDR3 size: 19 residues. Trimming took off 3 bases at V and 6 bases at J, with 29 bases between the two ends. CDR3 protein: CASSFYGDPTGFRQDGYTF. The DNA for the CDR3 is TGTGCCAGCAGTTTTTACGGGGATCCAACAGGGTTCCGCCAGGATGGCTACACCTTC.

The genes are TRBV7-6 and TRBJ2-5; D is undetermined. This CDR3 region has 14 residues. The V gene's germline CDR1 is SGHVS and CDR2 FNYEAQ. The V gene lost 4 bases and the J gene lost 3 bases, with 12 bases spanning the gap. CDR3 bases: TGTGCCAGCAGCTCGAGTCACGTTGAAGAGACCCAGTACTTC. It encodes CASSSSHVEETQYF. Full variable domain (outside the CDR3, taken from reference TRBV7-6 and TRBJ2-5): GAGVSQSPRYKVTKRGQDVALRCDPISGHVSLYWYRQALGQGPEFLTYFNYEAQQDKSGLPNDRFSAERPEGSISTLTIQRTEQRDSAMYRCASSSSHVEETQYFGPGTRLLVL.

The chain combines TRBV4-3 with TRBJ1-3; 10 nucleotides line up with TRBD1. Trimming removed 4 bases from V and 4 bases from J; junction bases left unmatched: 4. The CDR3 spans 15 residues. Germline V gives CDR1 LGHNA, CDR2 YSLEER. The CDR3 spells CASSPGTGDGNTIYF. CDR3 coding DNA: TGCGCCAGCAGCCCGGGGACAGGGGACGGAAACACCATATATTTT.

The chain couples TRBV28 to TRBJ2-7, with D possibly being TRBD1 or TRBD2 (5 bases each). Deletions cut 1 base from V and 3 bases from J, with 25 bases between. Germline CDR1 and CDR2: MDHEN and SYDVKM. The CDR3 runs to 19 residues. The CDR3 spells CASSLYWIAVGRRNYEQYF. The CDR3 bases are TGTGCCAGCAGTTTATACTGGATCGCGGTGGGACGGCGGAACTACGAGCAGTACTTC.

This clone was recorded once. The CDR3 DNA reads TGTGCCACCCAGACGAGGGGCGAAATTCCGTACGAGCAGTACTTC. This encodes CATQTRGEIPYEQYF. The chain recombines TRBV5-4 with TRBJ2-7, with D perhaps assigned TRBD1 or TRBD2 (5 bases each). Looked up from germline, CDR1 is SGHNT and CDR2 is YYREEE (reference sequence). The CDR3 length is 15 residues. V gave up 9 bases and J gave up 4 bases, with 23 bases separating them.

The chain employs TRBV18 and TRBJ1-2, with 7 bases that match TRBD1. This CDR3 contains 16 residues. V lost 6 bases, J lost 0 bases, and 10 bases stayed unmatched. Germline loops: CDR1 KGHSH, CDR2 LQKENI. The DNA for the CDR3 is TGTGCCAGCTCGACGACCCGGACAGGTACTAACTATGGCTACACCTTC. Translation: CASSTTRTGTNYGYTF. Full variable domain (outside the CDR3, taken from reference TRBV18 and TRBJ1-2): NAGVMQNPRHLVRRRGQEARLRCSPMKGHSHVYWYRQLPEEGLKFMVYLQKENIIDESGMPKERFSAEFPKEGPSILRIQQVVRGDSAAYFCASSTTRTGTNYGYTFGSGTRLTVV.

V usage is TRBV7-7 and J usage is TRBJ2-1, with a weak D call TRBD1 (6 bases). In germline, CDR1 is SSHAT, CDR2 FNYEAQ (reference sequence). The CDR3 length is 15 residues. V was shortened by 1 base and J by 4 bases, with 11 bases between the two germline ends. The CDR3 bases are TGTGCCAGCAGCTTAGGTGCAGGGGCGTACAATGAGCAGTTCTTC. Protein sequence: CASSLGAGAYNEQFF.

The chain employs TRBV7-9 and TRBJ2-5; D gene uncertain. This CDR3 contains 15 residues. The germline gives CDR1 SEHNR, CDR2 FQNEAQ (reference sequence). V was clipped by 4 bases and J by 10 bases, with 22 bases between them. In DNA, the CDR3 is TGTGCCAGCAGCTCCAGGCTTACGACCATTTTCGACCAGTACTTC. Its translation is CASSSRLTTIFDQYF.

V and J are TRBV6-6 and TRBJ2-2; TRBD2 matches 9 bases. This CDR3 region has 16 residues. The germline V gene encodes CDR1 MNHNY and CDR2 SVGAGI (reference sequence). V gave up 0 bases and J gave up 5 bases; unmatched junction bases: 4. This CDR3 reads CASSYSGTSRTGELFF. The CDR3, as DNA: TGTGCCAGCAGTTACTCGGGGACTAGCCGAACCGGGGAGCTGTTTTTT.

The chain is built from TRBV13 and TRBJ1-5, with a tentative D call TRBD1 (6 bases). The germline V gene encodes CDR1 PRHDT and CDR2 FYEKMQ (reference sequence). Trimming took off 4 bases at V and 3 bases at J, with 13 bases between the two ends. CDR3 length: 15 residues. The CDR3 spells CASSSGGGDNQPQHF. The CDR3 region has the DNA TGTGCCAGCAGCTCAGGAGGGGGTGACAATCAGCCCCAGCATTTT. Drawing the rest from reference TRBV13 and TRBJ1-5, the complete variable domain is AAGVIQSPRHLIKEKRETATLKCYPIPRHDTVYWYQQGPGQDPQFLISFYEKMQSDKGSIPDRFSAQQFSDYHSELNMSSLELGDSALYFCASSSGGGDNQPQHFGDGTRLSIL.

The chain employs TRBV21-1 and TRBJ2-3; no check of the table's D call, TRBD2, against the DNA was made. TRBV21-1 is a listed pseudogene. CDR3 length equals 14 residues. The CDR3 nucleotides read TGTGCCAGCAGCAAACCCGTCTACACAGATACGCAGTATTTT. Translating it yields CASSKPVYTDTQYF.

The chain uses TRBV28 and TRBJ2-7; D is possibly TRBD1 (5 bases). The CDR3 is 13 residues long. V lost 4 bases and J lost 2, with 9 bases in between. Germline V gene data show CDR1 as MDHEN and CDR2 as SYDVKM. The CDR3 sequence: CASSSDSTYEQYF. CDR3 nucleotides: TGTGCCAGCAGTTCCGACAGCACCTACGAGCAGTACTTC.

This chain uses TRBV4-1 with TRBJ2-5; 10 nucleotides align to TRBD1. The CDR3 totals 16 residues. The junction had 9 bases not matched to a gene; V was cut back by 3 bases and J by 5 bases. Germline CDR1 and CDR2: MGHRA and YSYEKL. The CDR3 DNA reads as TGCGCCAGCAGCCAGCCGAGACAGGGGGCTCGGGAGACCCAGTACTTC. Protein product: CASSQPRQGARETQYF.